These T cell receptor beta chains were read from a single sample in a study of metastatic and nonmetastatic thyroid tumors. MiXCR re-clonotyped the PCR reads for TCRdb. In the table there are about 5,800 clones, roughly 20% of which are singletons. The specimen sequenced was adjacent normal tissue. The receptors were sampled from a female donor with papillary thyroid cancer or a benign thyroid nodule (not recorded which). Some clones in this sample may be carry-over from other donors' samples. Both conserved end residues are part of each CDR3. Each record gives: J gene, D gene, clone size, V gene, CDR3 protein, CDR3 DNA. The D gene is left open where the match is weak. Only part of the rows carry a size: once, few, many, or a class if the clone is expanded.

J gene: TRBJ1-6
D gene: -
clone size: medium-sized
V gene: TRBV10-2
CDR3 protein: CASKEGLDSPLHF
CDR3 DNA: TGCGCCAGCAAGGAGGGGCTTGATTCACCCCTCCACTTT

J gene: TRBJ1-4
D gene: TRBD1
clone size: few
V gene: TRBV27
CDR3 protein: CASSSLLGQGVSGNEKLFF
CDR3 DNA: TGTGCCAGCAGTTCCTTGCTCGGACAGGGTGTATCCGGTAATGAAAAACTGTTTTTT

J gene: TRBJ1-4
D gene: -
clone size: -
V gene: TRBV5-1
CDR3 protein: CASSLGVRERREKLFF
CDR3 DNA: TGCGCCAGCAGCTTGGGGGTCAGGGAACGTAGAGAAAAACTGTTTTTT

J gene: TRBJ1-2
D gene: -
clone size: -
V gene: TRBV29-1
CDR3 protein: CSVSDIWDCYTF
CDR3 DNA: TGCAGCGTTTCGGACATTTGGGATTGCTACACCTTC

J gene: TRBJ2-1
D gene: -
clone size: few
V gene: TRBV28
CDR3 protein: CASRLRGRGGSDEQFF
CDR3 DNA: TGTGCCAGCAGACTCCGGGGGAGGGGGGGTAGTGATGAGCAGTTCTTC

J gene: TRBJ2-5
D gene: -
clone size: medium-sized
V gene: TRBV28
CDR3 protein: CASSFLPQTSRETQYF
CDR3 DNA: TGTGCCAGCAGTTTTCTTCCCCAAACTAGCCGCGAGACCCAGTACTTC

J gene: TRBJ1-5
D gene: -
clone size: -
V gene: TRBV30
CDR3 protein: CAWSLGTQPQHF
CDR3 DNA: TGTGCCTGGAGTTTGGGTACGCAGCCCCAGCATTTT

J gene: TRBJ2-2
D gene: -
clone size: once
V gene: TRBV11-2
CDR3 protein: CASSLVGGPGELFF
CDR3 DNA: TGTGCCAGCAGCTTAGTCGGGGGCCCCGGGGAGCTGTTTTTT

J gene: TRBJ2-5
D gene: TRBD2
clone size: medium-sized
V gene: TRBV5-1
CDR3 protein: CASSSFRLAGGSGKETQYF
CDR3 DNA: TGCGCCAGCAGCTCGTTTCGACTAGCGGGAGGTTCGGGAAAAGAGACCCAGTACTTC

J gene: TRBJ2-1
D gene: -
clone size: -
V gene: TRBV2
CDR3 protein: CASGTWQDEQLF
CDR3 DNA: TGTGCCAGTGGTACATGGCAAGATGAGCAGCTCTTC

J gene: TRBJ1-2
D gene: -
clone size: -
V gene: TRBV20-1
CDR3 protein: CSWPIGGYTF
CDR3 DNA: TGCAGTTGGCCTATTGGGGGTTACACCTTC

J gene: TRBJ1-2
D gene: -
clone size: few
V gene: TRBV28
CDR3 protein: CASRQGGYGYTF
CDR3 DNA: TGTGCCAGCAGGCAGGGAGGCTATGGCTACACCTTC

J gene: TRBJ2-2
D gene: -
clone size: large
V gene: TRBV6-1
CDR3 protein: CASSPRILGSGELFF
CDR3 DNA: TGTGCCAGCAGTCCCCGGATTCTAGGTTCCGGGGAGCTGTTTTTT

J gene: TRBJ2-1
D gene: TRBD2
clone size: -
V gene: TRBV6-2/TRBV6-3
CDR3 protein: CASSRDRAGGRISYNEQFF
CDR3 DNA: TGTGCCAGCAGTCGCGATCGAGCGGGGGGAAGAATATCCTACAATGAGCAGTTCTTC

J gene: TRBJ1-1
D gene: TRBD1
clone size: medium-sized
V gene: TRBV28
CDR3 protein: CASSPGQGVTEAFF
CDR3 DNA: TGTGCCAGCAGTCCTGGACAGGGGGTGACTGAAGCTTTCTTT

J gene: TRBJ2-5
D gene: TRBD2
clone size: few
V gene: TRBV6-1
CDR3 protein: CASRERGGRETQYF
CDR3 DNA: TGTGCCAGCAGGGAGCGGGGGGGCCGTGAGACCCAGTACTTC

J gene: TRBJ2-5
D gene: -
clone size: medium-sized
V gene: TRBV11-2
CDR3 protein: CASSPHRETQYF
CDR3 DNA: TGTGCCAGCAGCCCCCATAGAGAGACCCAGTACTTC

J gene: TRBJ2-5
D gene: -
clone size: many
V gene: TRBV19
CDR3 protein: CASSIAYQETQYF
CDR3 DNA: TGTGCCAGTAGTATAGCCTACCAAGAGACCCAGTACTTC

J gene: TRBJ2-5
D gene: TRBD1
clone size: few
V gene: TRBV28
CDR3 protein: CASSRPLGGPRETQYF
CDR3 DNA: TGTGCCAGCAGCCGACCGTTAGGGGGCCCTCGAGAGACCCAGTACTTC

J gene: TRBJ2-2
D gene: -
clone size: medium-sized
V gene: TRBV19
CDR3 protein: CASSIRGIPGELFF
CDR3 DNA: TGTGCCAGTAGTATAAGGGGGATCCCCGGGGAGCTGTTTTTT

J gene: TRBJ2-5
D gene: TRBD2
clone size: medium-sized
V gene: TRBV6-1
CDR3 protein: CASSLQGLAWGETQYF
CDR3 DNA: TGTGCCAGCAGTCTCCAGGGACTAGCGTGGGGCGAGACCCAGTACTTC

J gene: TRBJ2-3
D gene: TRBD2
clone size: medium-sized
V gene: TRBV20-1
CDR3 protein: CSAQSAGGSDTQYF
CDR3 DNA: TGCAGTGCGCAGTCAGCGGGAGGCTCAGATACGCAGTATTTT

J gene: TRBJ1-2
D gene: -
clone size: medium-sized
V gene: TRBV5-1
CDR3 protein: CASSLTGSGYTF
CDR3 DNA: TGCGCCAGCAGCTTGACAGGGTCCGGCTACACCTTC

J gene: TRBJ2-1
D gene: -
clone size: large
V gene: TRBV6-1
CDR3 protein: CASSGTISYNEQFF
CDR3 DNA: TGTGCCAGCAGTGGAACTATCTCCTACAATGAGCAGTTCTTC

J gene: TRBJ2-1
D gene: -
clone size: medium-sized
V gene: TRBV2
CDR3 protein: CASSRFIYEQFF
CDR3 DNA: TGTGCCAGCAGTAGGTTTATCTATGAGCAGTTCTTC

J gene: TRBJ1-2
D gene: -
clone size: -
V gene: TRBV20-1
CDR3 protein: CSARKDLVYGYTF
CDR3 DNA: TGCAGTGCTAGGAAGGATCTAGTCTATGGCTACACCTTC

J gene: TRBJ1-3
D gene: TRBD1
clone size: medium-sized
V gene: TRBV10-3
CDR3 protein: CAISGGTGENTIYF
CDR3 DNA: TGTGCCATCAGTGGGGGGACAGGCGAAAACACCATATATTTT

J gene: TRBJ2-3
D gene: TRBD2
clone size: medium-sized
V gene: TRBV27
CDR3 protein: CASSLYGGGPSDTQYF
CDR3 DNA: TGTGCCAGCAGTTTATATGGGGGAGGGCCTTCAGATACGCAGTATTTT

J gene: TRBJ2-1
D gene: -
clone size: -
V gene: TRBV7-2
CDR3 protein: CSSSLVTGNNEQFF
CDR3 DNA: TGCTCCAGCAGCTTAGTTACAGGGAATAATGAGCAGTTCTTC

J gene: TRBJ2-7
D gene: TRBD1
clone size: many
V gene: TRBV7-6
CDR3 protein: CASSLGGQESSYEQYF
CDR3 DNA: TGTGCCAGCAGCTTAGGTGGACAGGAATCCTCCTACGAGCAGTACTTC

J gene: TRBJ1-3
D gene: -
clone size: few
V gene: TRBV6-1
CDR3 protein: CASVYPGAGYSGNTIYF
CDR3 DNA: TGTGCCAGCGTTTACCCCGGGGCGGGCTACTCTGGAAACACCATATATTTT

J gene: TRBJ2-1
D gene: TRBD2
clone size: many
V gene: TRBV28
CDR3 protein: CASSWVGAGGGNEQFF
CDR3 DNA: TGTGCCAGCAGCTGGGTAGGAGCGGGAGGCGGGAATGAGCAGTTCTTC

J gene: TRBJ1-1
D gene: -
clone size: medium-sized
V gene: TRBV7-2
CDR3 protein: CASSLGGGGNTEAFF
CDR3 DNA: TGTGCCAGCAGCTTAGGCGGCGGGGGGAACACTGAAGCTTTCTTT

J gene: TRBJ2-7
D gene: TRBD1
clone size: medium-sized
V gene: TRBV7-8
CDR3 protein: CASSFDRGGEQYF
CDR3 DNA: TGTGCCAGCAGCTTTGACAGGGGAGGCGAGCAGTACTTC

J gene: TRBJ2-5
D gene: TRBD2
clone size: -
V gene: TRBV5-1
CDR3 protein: CASSLALTSGETQYF
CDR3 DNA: TGCGCCAGCAGCTTGGCCTTGACTAGCGGAGAGACCCAGTACTTC

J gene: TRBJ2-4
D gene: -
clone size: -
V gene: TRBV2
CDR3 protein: CASIEDGLGAKNIQYF
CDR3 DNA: TGTGCCAGCATCGAGGACGGCCTTGGAGCCAAAAACATTCAGTACTTC

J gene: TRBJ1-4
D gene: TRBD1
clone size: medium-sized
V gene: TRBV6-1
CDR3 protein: CASSEALGGNEKLFF
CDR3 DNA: TGTGCCAGCAGTGAAGCGCTAGGGGGCAATGAAAAACTGTTTTTT

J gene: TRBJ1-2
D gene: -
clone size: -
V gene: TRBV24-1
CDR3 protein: CATSDEGSSYGYTF
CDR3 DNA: TGTGCCACCAGTGATGAGGGATCTTCCTATGGCTACACCTTC

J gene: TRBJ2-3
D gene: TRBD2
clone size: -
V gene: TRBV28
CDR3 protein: CASSSPKGAGIVAVVDTQYF
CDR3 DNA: TGTGCCAGTAGTTCCCCCAAAGGAGCGGGGATAGTGGCAGTCGTGGATACGCAGTATTTT

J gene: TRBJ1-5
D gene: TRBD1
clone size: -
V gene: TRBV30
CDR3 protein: CAWSGTGVQPQHF
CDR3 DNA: TGTGCCTGGAGTGGGACAGGGGTTCAGCCCCAGCATTTT